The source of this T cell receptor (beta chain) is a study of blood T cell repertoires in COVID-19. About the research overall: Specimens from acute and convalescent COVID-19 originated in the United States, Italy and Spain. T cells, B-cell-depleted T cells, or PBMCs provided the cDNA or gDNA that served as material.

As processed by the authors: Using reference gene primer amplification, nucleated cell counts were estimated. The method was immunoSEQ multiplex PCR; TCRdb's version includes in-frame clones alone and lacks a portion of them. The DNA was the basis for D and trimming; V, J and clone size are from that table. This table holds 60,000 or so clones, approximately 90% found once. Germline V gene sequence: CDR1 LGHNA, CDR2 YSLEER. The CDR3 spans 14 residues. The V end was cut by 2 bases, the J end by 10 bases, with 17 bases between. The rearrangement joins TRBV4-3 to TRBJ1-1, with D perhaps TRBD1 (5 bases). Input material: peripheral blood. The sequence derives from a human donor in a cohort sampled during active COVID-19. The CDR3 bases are TGCGCCAGCAGCCAATTGACAGACTCTGGTGTAGCTTTCTTT. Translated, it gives CASSQLTDSGVAFF.